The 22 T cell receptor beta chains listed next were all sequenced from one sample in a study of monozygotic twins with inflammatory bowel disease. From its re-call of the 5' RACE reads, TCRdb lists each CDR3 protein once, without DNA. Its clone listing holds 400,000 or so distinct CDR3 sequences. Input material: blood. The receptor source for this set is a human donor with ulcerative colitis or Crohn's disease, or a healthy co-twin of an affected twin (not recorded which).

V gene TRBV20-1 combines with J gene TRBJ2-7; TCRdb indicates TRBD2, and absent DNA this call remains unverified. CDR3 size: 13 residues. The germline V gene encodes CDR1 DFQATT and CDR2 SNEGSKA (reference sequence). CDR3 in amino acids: CSTMGTSMGEQYF.

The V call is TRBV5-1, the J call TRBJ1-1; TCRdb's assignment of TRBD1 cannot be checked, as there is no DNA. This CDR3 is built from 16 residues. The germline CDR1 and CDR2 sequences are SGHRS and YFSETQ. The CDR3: CASSAGQGRLNTEAFF.

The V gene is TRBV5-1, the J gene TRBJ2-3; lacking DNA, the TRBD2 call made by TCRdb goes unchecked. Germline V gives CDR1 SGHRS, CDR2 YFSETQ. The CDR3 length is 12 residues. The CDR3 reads CASSWEGDTQYF. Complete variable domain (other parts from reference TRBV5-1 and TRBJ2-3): KAGVTQTPRYLIKTRGQQVTLSCSPISGHRSVSWYQQTPGQGLQFLFEYFSETQRNKGNFPGRFSGRQFSNSRSEMNVSTLELGDSALYLCASSWEGDTQYFGPGTRLTVL.

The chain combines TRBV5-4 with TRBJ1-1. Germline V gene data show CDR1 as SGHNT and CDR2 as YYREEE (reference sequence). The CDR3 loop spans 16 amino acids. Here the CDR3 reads CASSWPSSEMNTEAFF. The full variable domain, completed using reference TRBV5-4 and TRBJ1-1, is ETGVTQSPTHLIKTRGQQVTLRCSSQSGHNTVSWYQQALGQGPQFIFQYYREEENGRGNFPPRFSGLQFPNYSSELNVNALELDDSALYLCASSWPSSEMNTEAFFGQGTRLTVV.

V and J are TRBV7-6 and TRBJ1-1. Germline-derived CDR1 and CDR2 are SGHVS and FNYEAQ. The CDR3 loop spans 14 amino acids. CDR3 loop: CASSSLAGITEAFF.

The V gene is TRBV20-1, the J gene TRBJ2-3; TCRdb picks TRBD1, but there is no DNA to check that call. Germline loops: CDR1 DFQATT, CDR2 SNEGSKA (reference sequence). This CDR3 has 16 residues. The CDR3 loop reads CSASLRGSYSTDTQYF.

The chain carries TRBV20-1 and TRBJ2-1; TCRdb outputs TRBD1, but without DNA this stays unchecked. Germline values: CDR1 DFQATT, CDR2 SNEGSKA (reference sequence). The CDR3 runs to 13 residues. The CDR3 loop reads CSAPGTGYNEQFF.

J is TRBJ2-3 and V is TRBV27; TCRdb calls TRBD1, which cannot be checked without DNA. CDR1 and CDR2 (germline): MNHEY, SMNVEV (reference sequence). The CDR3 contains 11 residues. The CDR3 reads CASSFRGVRYF.

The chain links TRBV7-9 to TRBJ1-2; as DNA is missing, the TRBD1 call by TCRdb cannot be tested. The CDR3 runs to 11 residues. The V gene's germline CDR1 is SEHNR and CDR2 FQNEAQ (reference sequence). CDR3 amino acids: CASQGSYGYTF.

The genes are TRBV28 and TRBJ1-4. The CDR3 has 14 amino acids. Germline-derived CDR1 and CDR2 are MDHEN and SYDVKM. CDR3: CASTVGKSNEKLFF.

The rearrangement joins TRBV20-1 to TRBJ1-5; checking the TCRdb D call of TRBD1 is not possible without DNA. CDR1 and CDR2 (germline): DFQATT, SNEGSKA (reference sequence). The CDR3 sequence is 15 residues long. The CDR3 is CSASTGQGPHQPQHF.

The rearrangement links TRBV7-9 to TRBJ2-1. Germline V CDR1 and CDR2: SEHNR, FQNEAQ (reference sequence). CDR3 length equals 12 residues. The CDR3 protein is CASSLRYNEQFF.

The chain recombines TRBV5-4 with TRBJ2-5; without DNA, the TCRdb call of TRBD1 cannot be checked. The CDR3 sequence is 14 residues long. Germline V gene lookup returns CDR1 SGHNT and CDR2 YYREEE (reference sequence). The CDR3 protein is CASSPRTVQETQYF. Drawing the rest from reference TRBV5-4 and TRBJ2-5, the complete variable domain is ETGVTQSPTHLIKTRGQQVTLRCSSQSGHNTVSWYQQALGQGPQFIFQYYREEENGRGNFPPRFSGLQFPNYSSELNVNALELDDSALYLCASSPRTVQETQYFGPGTRLLVL.

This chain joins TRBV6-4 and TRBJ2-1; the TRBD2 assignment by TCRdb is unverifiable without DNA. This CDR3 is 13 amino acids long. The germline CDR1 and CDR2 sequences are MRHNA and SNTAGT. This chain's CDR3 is CASKPPGGNEQFF.

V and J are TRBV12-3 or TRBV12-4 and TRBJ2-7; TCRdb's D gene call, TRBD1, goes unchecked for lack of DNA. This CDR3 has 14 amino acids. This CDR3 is CASSKGTRSYEQYF.

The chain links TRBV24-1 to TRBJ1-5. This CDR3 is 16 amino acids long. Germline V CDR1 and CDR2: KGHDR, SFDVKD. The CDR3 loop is CATSDLGQQDNQPQHF.

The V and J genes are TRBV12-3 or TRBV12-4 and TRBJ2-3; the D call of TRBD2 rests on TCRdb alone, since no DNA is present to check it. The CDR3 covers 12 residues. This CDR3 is CASSWGTSGKHF.

The CDR3 spells CASSPNALGSAETQYF. The chain couples TRBV5-1 to TRBJ2-5. CDR1 is SGHRS and CDR2 is YFSETQ in the germline V gene. The CDR3 is 16 amino acids.

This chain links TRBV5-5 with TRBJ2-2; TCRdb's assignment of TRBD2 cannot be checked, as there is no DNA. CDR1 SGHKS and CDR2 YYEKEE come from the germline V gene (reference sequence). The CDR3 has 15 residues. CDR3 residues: CASSSRLAGTGELFF.

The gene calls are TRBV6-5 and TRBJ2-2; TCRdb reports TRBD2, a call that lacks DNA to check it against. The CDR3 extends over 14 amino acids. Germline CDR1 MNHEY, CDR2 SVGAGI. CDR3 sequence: CASSFQAGVGELFF.

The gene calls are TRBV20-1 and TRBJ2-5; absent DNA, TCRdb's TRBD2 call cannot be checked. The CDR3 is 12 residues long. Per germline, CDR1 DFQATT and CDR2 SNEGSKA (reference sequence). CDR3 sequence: CTMGRAGETQYF.

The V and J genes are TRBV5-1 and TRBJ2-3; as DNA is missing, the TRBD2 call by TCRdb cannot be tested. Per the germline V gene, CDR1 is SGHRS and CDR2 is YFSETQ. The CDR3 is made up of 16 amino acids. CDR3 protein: CASSPGTSGHTDTQYF.